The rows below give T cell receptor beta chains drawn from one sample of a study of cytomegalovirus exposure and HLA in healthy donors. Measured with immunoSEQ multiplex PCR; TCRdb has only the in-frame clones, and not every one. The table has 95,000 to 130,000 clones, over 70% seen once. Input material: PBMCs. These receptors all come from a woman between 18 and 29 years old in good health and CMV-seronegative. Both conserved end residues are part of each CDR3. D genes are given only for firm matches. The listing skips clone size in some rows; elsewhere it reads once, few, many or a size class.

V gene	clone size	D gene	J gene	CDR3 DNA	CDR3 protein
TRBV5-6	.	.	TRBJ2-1	TGTGCCAGCAGCTTTCAACAGGGCAACAATGAGCAGTTCTTC	CASSFQQGNNEQFF
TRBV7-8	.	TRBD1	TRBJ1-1	TGTGCCAGCAGCAAGAAAGCCCTACGGGACAGGGGACAATACAGTGAAGCTTTCTTT	CASSKKALRDRGQYSEAFF
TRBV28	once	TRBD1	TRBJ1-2	TGTGCCAGCAGGGAATCCGGGACAGGGGACTATGGCTACACCTTC	CASRESGTGDYGYTF
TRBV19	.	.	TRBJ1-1	TGTGCCAGTAGCCTACCCTCCGGACAGTCTCGGCAAGTTGAAGCTTTCTTT	CASSLPSGQSRQVEAFF
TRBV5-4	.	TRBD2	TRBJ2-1	TGTGCCAGCAGCTTTGGCCTAGCGGGGTCCAATGAGCAGTTCTTC	CASSFGLAGSNEQFF
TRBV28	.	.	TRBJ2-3	TGTGCCAGCAGTTTATCTTCCCTCCGCACAGATACGCAGTATTTT	CASSLSSLRTDTQYF
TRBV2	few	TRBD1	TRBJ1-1	TGTGCCAGCAGTGGGCCCCTCCCTACAGGGGGCACTGAAGCTTTCTTT	CASSGPLPTGGTEAFF
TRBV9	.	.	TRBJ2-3	TGTGCCAGCAGCGTAGCGACTAGAACAGATACGCAGTATTTT	CASSVATRTDTQYF
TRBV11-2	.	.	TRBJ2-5	TGTGCCAGCAGCTATACCTCCTCTTTTACTTTAGGGGGAGCAGAGACCCAGTACTTC	CASSYTSSFTLGGAETQYF
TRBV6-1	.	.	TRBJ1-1	TGTGCCAGCAGTGCTCAGGGCCTTGACACTGAAGCTTTCTTT	CASSAQGLDTEAFF
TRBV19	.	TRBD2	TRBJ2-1	TGTGCCAGTACCGGACTAGCGGACAATGAGCAGTTCTTC	CASTGLADNEQFF
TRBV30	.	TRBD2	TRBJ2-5	TGTGCCTGGAGCGGCAGCGGGGGGTTGAAATCGGAGACCCAGTACTTC	CAWSGSGGLKSETQYF
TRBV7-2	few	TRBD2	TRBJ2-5	TGTGCCAGCAGCTGGTCCGGCGGGGGTGCACGAGAGACCCAGTACTTC	CASSWSGGGARETQYF
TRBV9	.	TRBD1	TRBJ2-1	TGTGCCAGCAGCCCCAGGGACAGACCCTACAATGAGCAGTTCTTC	CASSPRDRPYNEQFF
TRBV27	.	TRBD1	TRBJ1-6	TGTGCCAGCACTCCGGGACAGAATTCACCCCTCCACTTT	CASTPGQNSPLHF
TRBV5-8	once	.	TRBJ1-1	TGTGCCAGCAGCTCACGGGGGGCATCCATGAACACTGAAGCTTTCTTT	CASSSRGASMNTEAFF
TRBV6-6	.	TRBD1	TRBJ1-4	TGTGCCAGCAGTGCAGGGGGTCGGGAAAAACTGTTTTTT	CASSAGGREKLFF
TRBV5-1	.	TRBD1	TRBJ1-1	TGCGCCAGCAGCTTGGAGGGGGCAAAGGCAGAAGCTTTCTTT	CASSLEGAKAEAFF
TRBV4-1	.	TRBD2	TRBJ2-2	TGCGCCAGCAGCCAACCGTCCAGCGGGGGGGCCCCGAGGCTTACCACCGGGGAGCTGTTTTTT	CASSQPSSGGAPRLTTGELFF
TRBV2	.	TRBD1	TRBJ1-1	TGTGCCAGCATGAATGGGACAGACACTGAAGCTTTCTTT	CASMNGTDTEAFF
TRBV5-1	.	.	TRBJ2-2	TGCGCCAGCAGCTCAGAAAGTTCTGACAGCTACACCGGGGAGCTGTTTTTT	CASSSESSDSYTGELFF
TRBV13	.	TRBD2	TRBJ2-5	TGTGCCAGCAGCTTAGTCGGACTAGCGTCCCCCAGAGAGACCCAGTACTTC	CASSLVGLASPRETQYF
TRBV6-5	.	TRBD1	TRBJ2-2	TGTGCCAGCAAGCTACAGGGGGCAGTCGCCGGGGAGCTGTTTTTT	CASKLQGAVAGELFF
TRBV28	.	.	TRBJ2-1	TGTGCCAGCGGCGGGACAGCGGTCAATGAGCAGTTCTTC	CASGGTAVNEQFF
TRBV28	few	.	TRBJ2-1	TGTGCCAGCAGTTTCGGCCAGGACAGGCAGAAGGGAGGTTGGGTGCAGTTCTTC	CASSFGQDRQKGGWVQFF
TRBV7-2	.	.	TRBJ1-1	TGTGCCAGCAGCTTAGATAGGGGTGGGACTGAAGCTTTCTTT	CASSLDRGGTEAFF
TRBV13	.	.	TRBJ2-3	TGTGCCAGCAGCTTCACGGGGAGTGCGGATACGCAGTATTTT	CASSFTGSADTQYF
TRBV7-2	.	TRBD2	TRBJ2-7	TGTGCCAGCAGCTTAAACGGGGGGGCATGGGAGCAGTACTTC	CASSLNGGAWEQYF
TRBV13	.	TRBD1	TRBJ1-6	TGTGCCAGCAGCTTAACAGGGGACAGGGCATATTCACCCCTCCACTTT	CASSLTGDRAYSPLHF
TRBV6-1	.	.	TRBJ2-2	TGTGCCAGCAGTGAAGAACTGAACACCGGGGAGCTGTTTTTT	CASSEELNTGELFF
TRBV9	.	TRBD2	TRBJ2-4	TGTGCCAGCAGCGTAGGCGGGACTAGGAGTGCGGTGAACATTCAGTACTTC	CASSVGGTRSAVNIQYF
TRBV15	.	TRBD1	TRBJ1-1	TGTGCCACCACCTATAAATTAACTCGGGGGACAGAGAACACTGAAGCTTTCTTT	CATTYKLTRGTENTEAFF
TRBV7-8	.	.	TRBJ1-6	TGTGCCAGCAGCTTCATTAATTCACCCCTCCACTTT	CASSFINSPLHF
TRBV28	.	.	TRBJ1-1	TGTGCCAGCACCCCAAGGGGCGCTGAAGCTTTCTTT	CASTPRGAEAFF
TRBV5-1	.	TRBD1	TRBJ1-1	TGCGCCAGCAGCTTGGCCGGGGACAGATTTACTGAAGCTTTCTTT	CASSLAGDRFTEAFF
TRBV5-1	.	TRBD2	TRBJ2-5	TGCGCCAGCAGCTTGGTGGCTAGCGGGGGACAAGAGACCCAGTACTTC	CASSLVASGGQETQYF
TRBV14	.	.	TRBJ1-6	TGTGCCAGCAGCCATTTAGGCGGGGGCGCGAATTCACCCCTCCACTTT	CASSHLGGGANSPLHF
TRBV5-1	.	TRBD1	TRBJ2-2	TGCGCCAGCAGCCCGGGACAGGGGAACACCGGGGAGCTGTTTTTT	CASSPGQGNTGELFF
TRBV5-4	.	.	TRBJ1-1	TGTGCCAGCAGCTTGGGGCAGGGCCGCACTGAAGCTTTCTTT	CASSLGQGRTEAFF
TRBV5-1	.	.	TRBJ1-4	TGCGCCAGCAGCTTGGGGTTAGCCGGAAATGAAAAACTGTTTTTT	CASSLGLAGNEKLFF
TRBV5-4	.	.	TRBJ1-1	TGTGCCAGCACCGGACAGATGAACACTGAAGCTTTCTTT	CASTGQMNTEAFF
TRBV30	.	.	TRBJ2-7	TGTGCCTGGAGTCCTAAAGGAACAGGCTCCTACGAGCAGTACTTC	CAWSPKGTGSYEQYF
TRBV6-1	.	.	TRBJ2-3	TGTGCCGGAGCAATATTCACAGATACGCAGTATTTT	CAGAIFTDTQYF
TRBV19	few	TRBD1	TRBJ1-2	TGTGCCAGTAGTACTCCAGGACAGGGGGGAGGCTACACCTTC	CASSTPGQGGGYTF
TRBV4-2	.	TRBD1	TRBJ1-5	TGTGCCAGCAGCCCCGAGACAGGGGTTGGGGATCAGCCCCAGCATTTT	CASSPETGVGDQPQHF
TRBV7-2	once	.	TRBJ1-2	TGTGCCAGCAGCCCCAGGACAGATAACTATGGCTACACCTTC	CASSPRTDNYGYTF
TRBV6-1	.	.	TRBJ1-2	TGTGCCAGCAGTGAACGAGGATCTAACTATGGCTACACCTTC	CASSERGSNYGYTF
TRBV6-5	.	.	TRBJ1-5	TGTGCCAGCAGATTAGATAGCAATCAGCCCCAGCATTTT	CASRLDSNQPQHF
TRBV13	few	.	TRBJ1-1	TGTGCCAGCAGCTTAGCCGGGAAACAGGGCAGGGGTGAAGCTTTCTTT	CASSLAGKQGRGEAFF
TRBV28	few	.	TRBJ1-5	TGTGCCAGCAGTTCCGGAGGACGGATTAGCAATCAGCCCCAGCATTTT	CASSSGGRISNQPQHF
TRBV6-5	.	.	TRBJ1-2	TGTGCCAGCAGTTACTCCGCCCGAGCTAACTATGGCTACACCTTC	CASSYSARANYGYTF
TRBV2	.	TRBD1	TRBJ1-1	TGTGCCAGCAGTCCCCAGGGGGCGAACACTGAAGCTTTCTTT	CASSPQGANTEAFF
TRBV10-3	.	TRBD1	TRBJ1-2	TGTGCCATCAGCGAGGACAGGGGGCTTGGCTACACCTTC	CAISEDRGLGYTF